This entry is about one T cell receptor (beta chain). Its antigen remains unknown. Germline CDR1 reads LNHNV; CDR2 reads YYDKDF (reference sequence). This CDR3 is 14 amino acids long. Making the TCR beta cDNA relied on 5'RACE template switching with UMIs. TCRdb reprocessed the 5' RACE reads and stores each CDR3 protein as one record, lacking DNA. In total, the table holds about half a million distinct CDR3 sequences. This entry comes from a study of T cells expressing NK-cell markers. The wider study: From sorted CD3+CD56+NKG2C+, CD3+CD56+NKG2C- and CD3+CD56-NKG2C+ T cells came the TCR beta repertoires. Most of the eight sequenced donors tested HCMV-seropositive; one tested seronegative.

General study results and limits: Whether expanded NKG2C+ T cell clones were HCMV specific stayed uncertain.

The sequencing sample was made of blood T cells: a sorted CD56 or NKG2C T cell subset, CD4+ or CD8+ T cells, or bulk PBMC T cells (not recorded which). The chain couples TRBV15 to TRBJ1-4. This TCR derives from a woman aged 50 to 60 in good health. CDR3 sequence: CATSRDRVNEKLFF.